A selection of T cell receptor beta chains follows, all from one sample in a study of T-cell reconstitution after alpha-beta-depleted transplantation in children. TCRdb ran MiXCR on the PCR reads and lists one entry per CDR3 protein. The table shows 600,000 to 700,000 distinct CDR3 sequences, with approximately 15% occurring only once. Sequenced material: PBMCs from the stem cell graft donor, taken from the stem cell graft. These receptor sequences come from a human donor who donated a stem cell graft to a child with acute myeloid leukemia. CDR3s include the opening cysteine and the closing phenylalanine or tryptophan. D genes are given only for firm matches. Clone size is shown for a subset of rows, as once, few, many or a class of expanded clone.

>TRBJ2-5|many|15|TRBV20-1|.
CSARDQGDGGETQYF
TGCAGTGCTAGAGATCAGGGTGATGGAGGAGAGACCCAGTACTTC
>TRBJ2-1|few|15|TRBV6-5|.
CASSYGAGPYNEQFF
TGTGCCAGCAGTTACGGGGCGGGACCGTACAATGAGCAGTTCTTC
>TRBJ1-2|.|14|TRBV4-2|.
CASSPGPGSYGYTF
TGTGCCAGCAGCCCGGGGCCAGGTAGCTATGGCTACACCTTC
>TRBJ2-2|few|12|TRBV4-2|.
CASSQDSGELFF
TGTGCCAGCAGCCAAGATTCCGGGGAGCTGTTTTTT
>TRBJ1-4|few|12|TRBV7-8|.
CASSHTTGTPSF
TGTGCCAGCAGCCATACAACCGGGACACCTTCTTTT
>TRBJ2-7|many|13|TRBV20-1|.
CSARGPNRAEQYF
TGCAGTGCTAGGGGTCCTAACCGCGCCGAGCAGTACTTC
>TRBJ1-1|many|12|TRBV15|.
CATRHDNTEAFF
TGTGCCACCAGACACGATAACACTGAAGCTTTCTTT
>TRBJ2-5|many|15|TRBV6-5|.
CASSYKDQEGETQYF
TGTGCCAGCAGTTACAAAGACCAAGAGGGAGAGACCCAGTACTTC
>TRBJ1-4|.|14|TRBV7-2|TRBD1
CASSSTGTEEKLFF
TGTGCCAGCAGCTCGACAGGGACGGAGGAAAAACTGTTTTTT
>TRBJ1-1|.|13|TRBV18|TRBD1
CASSPTEGGKAFF
TGTGCCAGCTCACCTACGGAAGGGGGCAAGGCTTTCTTT
>TRBJ2-7|.|13|TRBV6-2/TRBV6-3|.
CASSYSKGHEQYF
TGTGCCAGCAGTTACTCGAAGGGCCACGAGCAGTACTTC
>TRBJ2-5|.|16|TRBV12-3/TRBV12-4|TRBD2
CASSFLGGTSQETQYF
TGTGCCAGCAGTTTCCTGGGGGGGACCTCACAAGAGACCCAGTACTTC
>TRBJ2-4|.|14|TRBV20-1|TRBD2
CSASGGALGDIQYF
TGCAGTGCTAGCGGGGGGGCTTTGGGGGACATTCAGTACTTC
>TRBJ2-6|few|17|TRBV4-1|.
CASSQDWGNFGANVLTF
TGCGCCAGCAGCCAAGATTGGGGGAACTTTGGGGCCAACGTCCTGACTTTC
>TRBJ2-6|many|15|TRBV20-1|.
CSARDITSGANVLTF
TGCAGTGCTAGAGATATCACCTCTGGGGCCAACGTCCTGACTTTC
>TRBJ1-2|.|16|TRBV12-5|TRBD1
CASGARDRGRPNGFTF
TGTGCTAGTGGTGCCCGGGACAGGGGGCGACCCAATGGCTTCACCTTC
>TRBJ2-5|.|17|TRBV6-5|TRBD2
CASSYGGSGGLQETQYF
TGTGCCAGCAGTTACGGTGGTAGCGGGGGGTTACAAGAGACCCAGTACTTC
>TRBJ2-2|few|14|TRBV20-1|.
CSARRPGSAGELFF
TGCAGTGCTAGACGACCAGGGTCCGCCGGGGAGCTGTTTTTT
>TRBJ1-2|.|15|TRBV7-2|TRBD1
CASSLQDRENYGYTF
TGTGCCAGCAGCTTACAGGACAGGGAGAACTATGGCTACACCTTC
>TRBJ2-5|.|14|TRBV7-9|TRBD1
CASSLARDRETQYF
TGTGCCAGCAGTTTAGCCCGGGACAGAGAGACCCAGTACTTC
>TRBJ1-2|.|19|TRBV12-2|.
CASRLAIVRKMKLHYGYTF
TGTGCAAGTCGCTTAGCTATAGTAAGGAAAATGAAGCTACACTATGGCTACACCTTC
>TRBJ2-3|few|15|TRBV7-2|TRBD2
CASTRAGGEGDTQYF
TGTGCCAGCACTCGAGCGGGGGGGGAGGGAGATACGCAGTATTTT
>TRBJ1-4|.|16|TRBV7-2|.
CASSRLTPAVGEKLFF
TGTGCCAGCAGCCGCCTCACCCCGGCAGTCGGTGAAAAACTGTTTTTT
>TRBJ1-2|.|13|TRBV24-1|.
CATSDEGDYGYTF
TGTGCCACCAGTGACGAGGGAGACTATGGCTACACCTTC
>TRBJ1-2|many|14|TRBV5-1|TRBD1
CASSSPGQGYGYTF
TGCGCCAGCAGCTCTCCGGGACAGGGATATGGCTACACCTTC
>TRBJ1-1|.|16|TRBV7-3|.
CASSPTVMGIRTEAFF
TGTGCCAGCAGCCCTACGGTGATGGGAATTCGCACTGAAGCTTTCTTT
>TRBJ1-3|many|15|TRBV7-2|.
CASSPNPTVGNTIYF
TGTGCCAGCAGCCCTAACCCGACAGTGGGAAACACCATATATTTT
>TRBJ1-1|many|12|TRBV20-1|.
CSASTPNTEAFF
TGCAGTGCTAGCACACCGAACACTGAAGCTTTCTTT
>TRBJ1-5|few|14|TRBV6-5|.
CASTFSGSNQPQHF
TGTGCCAGCACTTTTTCGGGAAGCAATCAGCCCCAGCATTTT
>TRBJ2-1|.|14|TRBV12-3/TRBV12-4|.
CASSFSVPYNEQFF
TGTGCCAGCAGTTTTTCGGTACCTTACAATGAGCAGTTCTTC
>TRBJ2-5|.|14|TRBV5-6|.
CASSLGINGETQYF
TGTGCCAGCAGCTTGGGGATTAACGGGGAGACCCAGTACTTC
>TRBJ2-3|few|15|TRBV5-1|TRBD2
CASSPQGGGADTQYF
TGCGCCAGCAGCCCCCAGGGCGGGGGGGCGGATACGCAGTATTTT
>TRBJ1-2|.|15|TRBV27|TRBD1
CASSTYRGLGYGYTF
TGTGCCAGCAGTACCTACAGGGGGCTCGGGTATGGCTACACCTTC
>TRBJ2-2|few|16|TRBV6-1|.
CASREKGPGFTGELFF
TGTGCCAGCAGGGAGAAGGGGCCAGGGTTCACCGGGGAGCTGTTTTTT
>TRBJ2-1|many|12|TRBV5-6|.
CASSPMDNEQFF
TGTGCCAGCTCTCCCATGGACAATGAGCAGTTCTTC
>TRBJ2-1|.|13|TRBV7-9|.
CASSLGYSNEQFF
TGTGCCAGCAGCTTAGGCTACAGCAATGAGCAGTTCTTC
>TRBJ2-5|.|14|TRBV6-5|.
CASSSDWYQETQYF
TGTGCCAGCAGTTCCGATTGGTACCAAGAGACCCAGTACTTC
>TRBJ2-7|many|14|TRBV20-1|TRBD2
CSAKAGGNAYEQYF
TGCAGTGCCAAGGCGGGGGGGAATGCCTACGAGCAGTACTTC
>TRBJ2-7|many|16|TRBV4-3|TRBD2
CASSHELAGGSLEQYF
TGCGCCAGCAGCCACGAACTAGCGGGGGGGTCCCTAGAGCAGTACTTC
>TRBJ2-6|.|17|TRBV7-3|.
CASSHGGFSSGANVLTF
TGTGCCAGCAGCCACGGGGGCTTTAGCTCTGGGGCCAACGTCCTGACTTTC
>TRBJ1-1|.|14|TRBV30|.
CAWSVSGGKTEAFF
TGTGCCTGGAGTGTATCGGGGGGCAAAACTGAAGCTTTCTTT
>TRBJ1-1|many|15|TRBV5-1|.
CASSLYLNSNTEAFF
TGCGCCAGCAGCTTGTACCTCAACTCAAACACTGAAGCTTTCTTT
>TRBJ1-1|.|15|TRBV6-5|.
CASSRASGGVTEAFF
TGTGCCAGCAGTCGCGCGTCCGGGGGGGTAACTGAAGCTTTCTTT
>TRBJ2-7|many|15|TRBV6-2/TRBV6-3|TRBD1
CATTLFQGAIDEQYF
TGTGCCACCACCCTATTCCAGGGGGCGATCGACGAGCAGTACTTC
>TRBJ2-1|.|15|TRBV5-5|TRBD2
CASSGVAGYYNEQFF
TGTGCCAGCAGCGGCGTAGCGGGTTATTACAATGAGCAGTTCTTC
>TRBJ1-1|few|14|TRBV4-1|.
CASSPTVMNTEAFF
TGCGCCAGCAGCCCGACAGTCATGAACACTGAAGCTTTCTTT
>TRBJ2-3|.|15|TRBV5-1|TRBD2
CASRKRGASTDTQYF
TGCGCCAGCAGAAAGCGGGGGGCGAGCACAGATACGCAGTATTTT
>TRBJ1-4|many|12|TRBV29-1|TRBD1
CSVLDRVGKLFF
TGCAGCGTTCTCGACAGGGTTGGAAAACTGTTTTTT
>TRBJ2-1|many|14|TRBV12-3/TRBV12-4|TRBD1
CASSSTGVADEQFF
TGTGCCAGCAGTTCCACAGGGGTAGCTGATGAGCAGTTCTTC
>TRBJ2-3|.|16|TRBV29-1|TRBD1
CSVEGRGQGALDTQYF
TGCAGCGTTGAAGGGCGGGGCCAGGGGGCGCTAGATACGCAGTATTTT
>TRBJ2-1|few|13|TRBV4-3|.
CASSQGLNNEQFF
TGCGCCAGCAGCCAGGGACTTAACAATGAGCAGTTCTTC
>TRBJ2-1|.|13|TRBV7-3|.
CASSLTKSHEQFF
TGTGCCAGCAGCTTAACAAAGAGCCATGAGCAGTTCTTC